This TCR beta chain is drawn from a study of blood T cell repertoires in COVID-19. Study-wide context: COVID-19 samples from acute and convalescent phases originated in the United States, Italy and Spain. The cDNA or gDNA used as material had been derived from T cells, B-cell-depleted T cells, or PBMCs.

Exposed enrollees had met someone with a PCR-confirmed or clinician-diagnosed COVID-19 case at some point within the 2 weeks before study entry. Original analysis: Amplification with reference gene primers provided the estimates of nucleated cell counts. Using immunoSEQ multiplex PCR, the repertoire was profiled, and TCRdb retains in-frame clones only, with some absent. That table gives V, J and clone size, and the DNA gave D and trimming. This sample has approximately 380,000 clones; about 89% occur once, and the top ten carry 0.86%. Germline V gene lookup returns CDR1 SEHNR and CDR2 FQNEAQ (reference sequence). The CDR3 sequence is 17 residues long. Trimming at V came to 5 bases and at J to 6 bases, leaving 15 bases not matched to a gene.

The sequenced sample consisted of PBMCs or T cells enriched from blood (not recorded which). This sequence was found in a middle-aged woman who had been exposed to COVID-19. The gene calls are TRBV7-9 and TRBJ2-2, with TRBD2 matching over 7 bases. CDR3 DNA: TGTGCCAGCAGCCCACTACGGCGGGAGATTATCGCCGGGGAGCTGTTTTTT. Its protein is CASSPLRREIIAGELFF. Supplemented by reference TRBV7-9 and TRBJ2-2, the full variable domain reads DTGVSQNPRHKITKRGQNVTFRCDPISEHNRLYWYRQTLGQGPEFLTYFQNEAQLEKSRLLSDRFSAERPKGSFSTLEIQRTEQGDSAMYLCASSPLRREIIAGELFFGEGSRLTVL.